These 27 T cell receptor beta chains were all obtained from the same sample, sequenced in a study of blood T cell repertoires in COVID-19. The table came from immunoSEQ multiplex PCR; TCRdb's copy has only in-frame clones and leaves some out. The data show about 380,000 clones, more than 65% seen once. The sample taken for sequencing was peripheral blood. All receptors come from a human donor with acute or convalescent COVID-19. The donor label of this sample is uncertain.

This chain links TRBV5-1 with TRBJ2-7; TRBD1 matches 8 bases. V shed 0 bases and J 4 bases; nucleotides not matched to a gene: 3. Germline loops: CDR1 SGHRS, CDR2 YFSETQ. The CDR3 has 14 amino acids. CDR3 bases: TGCGCCAGCAGCTTGGGACAGGGGAAATACGAGCAGTACTTC. Translated, it gives CASSLGQGKYEQYF.

The genes are TRBV19 and TRBJ1-2; D is undetermined. Between the trimmed V and J ends, which lost 2 bases and 7 bases, there was a span of 14 bases. The CDR3 extends over 14 amino acids. Germline V gives CDR1 LNHDA, CDR2 SQIVND (reference sequence). The CDR3 bases are TGTGCCAGTAGTATATTGGCGCCGGGTGGTGGCTACACCTTC. Translated: CASSILAPGGGYTF.

The chain combines TRBV20-1 with TRBJ2-7; tentative D call: TRBD1 (6 bases). The germline V gene encodes CDR1 DFQATT and CDR2 SNEGSKA (reference sequence). This CDR3 region has 10 residues. V was shortened by 5 bases and J by 8 bases, with 10 bases between the two germline ends. CDR3 residues: CSAEGDKQYF. The CDR3 bases are TGCAGTGCTGAGGGGGACAAGCAGTACTTC.

The genes are TRBV6-1 and TRBJ1-1, with unresolved D. With 3 bases removed from V and 5 bases from J, the gap between germline ends came to 19 bases. In germline, CDR1 is MNHNS, CDR2 SASEGT. The CDR3 is made up of 16 amino acids. CDR3 nucleotides: TGTGCCAGCAGTGAGCCCCGAAGACACCGGGGAACTGAAGCTTTCTTT. This gives the protein CASSEPRRHRGTEAFF.

V usage is TRBV5-1 and J usage is TRBJ1-3, with unresolved D. Germline assignment: CDR1 SGHRS and CDR2 YFSETQ. V lost 0 bases, J lost 0 bases, and 10 bases lay in between. CDR3 length equals 16 residues. The CDR3 protein is CASSLDGLSSGNTIYF. Here the CDR3 DNA reads TGCGCCAGCAGCTTGGACGGGTTGAGCTCTGGAAACACCATATATTTT.

The genes are TRBV11-2 and TRBJ2-1, with D unresolved. The germline V gene has CDR1 SGHAT and CDR2 FQNNGV. The CDR3 length is 11 residues. Trimming took 3 bases from V and 13 from J, leaving 10 bases between them. The CDR3 DNA sequence: TGTGCCAGCAGCTTGCGCTTGGGCCAGTTCTTC. It translates to CASSLRLGQFF.

V is TRBV11-2 and J is TRBJ2-2; 8 bases are a match to TRBD2. Germline values: CDR1 SGHAT, CDR2 FQNNGV. This CDR3 region has 15 residues. The V gene end was trimmed by 5 bases and the J gene end by 2 bases; junction bases not matched to a gene: 4. The CDR3 DNA reads as TGTGCCAGCAGCGTGACTAGCGATAACACCGGGGAGCTGTTTTTT. It yields the protein CASSVTSDNTGELFF. Complete variable domain (other parts from reference TRBV11-2 and TRBJ2-2): EAGVAQSPRYKIIEKRQSVAFWCNPISGHATLYWYQQILGQGPKLLIQFQNNGVVDDSQLPKDRFSAERLKGVDSTLKIQPAKLEDSAVYLCASSVTSDNTGELFFGEGSRLTVL.

J is TRBJ2-7 and V is TRBV5-1; the match to TRBD1 covers 7 bases. The CDR3 is 14 residues long. Germline V gene lookup returns CDR1 SGHRS and CDR2 YFSETQ. V lost 4 bases, J lost 2 bases, and 6 bases stayed unmatched. CDR3 region: CASSPGDSAYEQYF. The DNA of the CDR3 is TGCGCCAGCAGCCCCGGGGACAGCGCCTACGAGCAGTACTTC.

The chain uses TRBV5-5 and TRBJ1-1; D is possibly TRBD1 (6 bases). The CDR3 is made up of 18 amino acids. V was cut by 7 bases and J by 0 bases, with 25 bases left in between. From germline, CDR1 is SGHKS and CDR2 YYEKEE (reference sequence). CDR3 loop: CASVGRSLLRDMNTEAFF. In DNA, the CDR3 is TGTGCCAGCGTAGGTCGTAGTCTTCTTAGGGACATGAACACTGAAGCTTTCTTT.

This clone was counted once. The chain links TRBV5-1 to TRBJ1-4, with 8 bases fitting TRBD1. This CDR3 is built from 17 residues. CDR1 and CDR2 from the germline V gene are SGHRS and YFSETQ. V lost 3 bases to trimming and J lost 5 bases; unmatched junction nucleotides: 12. CDR3 region: CASSSRGGQGGNEKLFF. CDR3 sequence (DNA): TGCGCCAGCAGCTCAAGGGGAGGACAGGGTGGAAATGAAAAACTGTTTTTT. Complete variable domain (other parts from reference TRBV5-1 and TRBJ1-4): KAGVTQTPRYLIKTRGQQVTLSCSPISGHRSVSWYQQTPGQGLQFLFEYFSETQRNKGNFPGRFSGRQFSNSRSEMNVSTLELGDSALYLCASSSRGGQGGNEKLFFGSGTQLSVL.

This clone was seen ten or more times. This sequence joins TRBV3-1 (or the pseudogene TRBV3-2) and TRBJ1-6; D is uncertain. Germline assignment: CDR1 LGHDT and CDR2 YNNKEL (reference sequence). V was shortened by 1 base and J by 11 bases, with 9 bases between the two germline ends. This CDR3 comprises 13 residues. CDR3 region: CASSQVGGTPLHF. The CDR3, as DNA: TGTGCCAGCAGCCAAGTGGGAGGTACACCCCTCCACTTT.

This clone has more than one count but fewer than ten. The gene calls are TRBV7-9 and TRBJ1-2; D not certain. The CDR3 is 15 residues long. Germline CDR1 SEHNR, CDR2 FQNEAQ (reference sequence). Trimming left V 5 bases short and J 6 bases short, with 19 bases between. CDR3 residues: CASSPAGYGVNGYTF. The DNA for the CDR3 is TGTGCCAGCAGCCCAGCGGGGTACGGGGTCAATGGCTACACCTTC.

The chain employs TRBV5-4 and TRBJ1-1; possible D gene TRBD1, 6 bases. Trimming left V 3 bases short and J 0 bases short, with 12 bases between. There are 15 residues in the CDR3. Per germline, CDR1 SGHNT and CDR2 YYREEE (reference sequence). CDR3 loop: CASSSMDSLNTEAFF. CDR3 nucleotides: TGTGCCAGCAGCTCGATGGACAGCTTGAACACTGAAGCTTTCTTT. The complete variable domain, with remaining parts taken from reference TRBV5-4 and TRBJ1-1, reads ETGVTQSPTHLIKTRGQQVTLRCSSQSGHNTVSWYQQALGQGPQFIFQYYREEENGRGNFPPRFSGLQFPNYSSELNVNALELDDSALYLCASSSMDSLNTEAFFGQGTRLTVV.

The rearrangement links TRBV25-1 to TRBJ2-1, with a tentative D call TRBD2 (5 bases). V lost 2 bases to trimming and J lost 6 bases, with 17 bases between them. CDR3 length: 16 amino acids. Germline V gene sequence: CDR1 MGHDK, CDR2 SYGVNS. The CDR3 coding sequence is TGTGCCAGCAGTGAAGGGAGTAGCTTCACCGCCAATGAGCAGTTCTTC. Translating gives CASSEGSSFTANEQFF.

The chain recombines TRBV27 with TRBJ2-1; 9 bases are shared with TRBD2. CDR3 length: 16 amino acids. After removal of 4 bases from V and 8 bases from J, the junction contained 12 bases not matched to a gene. From germline, CDR1 is MNHEY and CDR2 SMNVEV (reference sequence). CDR3 sequence: CASSSLAASGAHEQFF. In DNA form, the CDR3 reads TGTGCCAGCAGTTCCTTAGCGGCTAGCGGGGCCCATGAGCAGTTCTTC.

The chain employs TRBV7-2 and TRBJ2-7; the match to TRBD1 covers 8 bases. Germline CDR1 SGHTA, CDR2 FQGNSA. The CDR3 has 15 residues. V lost 4 bases to trimming and J lost 3 bases; unmatched junction nucleotides: 8. The CDR3, as DNA: TGTGCCAGCAGCTCCCTCGGGACAGGACGCTACGAGCAGTACTTC. Its protein is CASSSLGTGRYEQYF. Filled out from reference TRBV7-2 and TRBJ2-7, the complete variable domain reads GAGVSQSPSNKVTEKGKDVELRCDPISGHTALYWYRQSLGQGLEFLIYFQGNSAPDKSGLPSDRFSAERTGGSVSTLTIQRTQQEDSAVYLCASSSLGTGRYEQYFGPGTRLTVT.

The table lists this clone with a count of one. The V and J genes are TRBV4-2 and TRBJ1-4; perhaps TRBD1 as D (6 bases). This CDR3 comprises 14 residues. The V end was cut by 4 bases, the J end by 4 bases, with 10 bases between. CDR1 and CDR2 (germline): LGHNA, YNFKEQ. CDR3 protein: CASSPGHSNEKLFF. In DNA, the CDR3 is TGTGCCAGCAGCCCGGGACATAGTAATGAAAAACTGTTTTTT.

V gene TRBV5-8 combines with J gene TRBJ1-1; no firm D call. With 5 bases removed from V and 0 bases from J, the gap between germline ends came to 11 bases. Germline-derived CDR1 and CDR2 are SGHTS and YDEGEE. This CDR3 contains 14 residues. The DNA of the CDR3 is TGTGCCAGCAGTCTGACAATCATGAACACTGAAGCTTTCTTT. As protein: CASSLTIMNTEAFF.

V gene TRBV7-9 combines with J gene TRBJ2-7, with a possible D match to TRBD2 (6 bases). This CDR3 contains 16 residues. Per germline, CDR1 SEHNR and CDR2 FQNEAQ (reference sequence). V was clipped by 5 bases and J by 2 bases, with 19 bases between them. CDR3 residues: CASSPPLEGTTYEQYF. The CDR3 DNA reads as TGTGCCAGCAGCCCCCCCTTGGAGGGGACGACCTACGAGCAGTACTTC.

The J gene is TRBJ2-1, the V gene TRBV6-1, with 11 bases that match TRBD2. Germline loops: CDR1 MNHNS, CDR2 SASEGT. The CDR3 spans 18 residues. V lost 3 bases to trimming and J lost 8 bases; unmatched junction nucleotides: 15. The CDR3 DNA is TGTGCCAGCAGTGAGGGACCCTTCGTAGCGGGGGGGCTAGATGAGCAGTTCTTC. Translation: CASSEGPFVAGGLDEQFF.

The chain links TRBV15 to TRBJ1-4; the match to TRBD1 covers 9 bases. CDR1 is LNHNV and CDR2 is YYDKDF in the germline V gene (reference sequence). The CDR3 sequence is 16 residues long. After removal of 2 bases from V and 7 bases from J, the junction contained 8 bases not matched to a gene. CDR3 in amino acids: CATSRTLGQGGEKLFF. For the CDR3, the DNA is TGTGCCACCAGCAGAACCCTGGGACAGGGAGGTGAAAAACTGTTTTTT.

The chain carries TRBV6-5 and TRBJ1-1, with TRBD1 as a possible D gene (6 bases). The V gene's germline CDR1 is MNHEY and CDR2 SVGAGI. The CDR3 length is 15 residues. V lost 6 bases to trimming and J lost 5 bases, with 19 bases between them. CDR3 residues: CASSSDRGGRTEAFF. Written as DNA, the CDR3 is TGTGCCAGCAGCTCTGATCGGGGGGGGCGAACTGAAGCTTTCTTT.

V gene TRBV6-4 combines with J gene TRBJ2-1; TRBD2 matches 7 bases. With 3 bases clipped from V and 0 bases from J, the junction kept 5 bases outside the gene matches. Germline V CDR1 and CDR2: MRHNA, SNTAGT. The CDR3 has 16 amino acids. CDR3 amino acids: CASSEGGGGSYNEQFF. CDR3 DNA sequence: TGTGCCAGCAGTGAAGGCGGGGGTGGCTCCTACAATGAGCAGTTCTTC.

The chain employs TRBV28 and TRBJ1-3; TRBD1 might be the D (6 bases). Germline V CDR1 and CDR2: MDHEN, SYDVKM. The length of the CDR3 is 14 residues. With 6 bases removed from V and 5 bases from J, the gap between germline ends came to 14 bases. As DNA, the CDR3 is TGTGCCAGCAGGGATACAGGGCAGAGAAACACCATATATTTT. Protein: CASRDTGQRNTIYF.

The chain couples TRBV6-1 to TRBJ2-3, with 9 bases lining up with TRBD2. Germline CDR1 reads MNHNS; CDR2 reads SASEGT. CDR3 length equals 16 residues. J was trimmed by 4 bases and V by 4 bases; bases with no gene match: 9. CDR3 protein: CASSAGASGVSDTQYF. CDR3 in DNA: TGTGCCAGCAGTGCGGGGGCTAGCGGGGTTTCAGATACGCAGTATTTT.

The gene calls are TRBV11-2 and TRBJ1-2, with no clear D. Per germline, CDR1 SGHAT and CDR2 FQNNGV. This CDR3 comprises 13 residues. The V end lost 1 base, the J end lost 7 bases, and 10 bases lay between the germline ends. CDR3 DNA sequence: TGTGCCAGCAGCTTAGTAGCGAGGTCTGGCTACACCTTC. Translation gives CASSLVARSGYTF.

The rearrangement uses TRBV7-9 and TRBJ1-1; TRBD1 matches 9 bases. The CDR3 runs 15 residues. The germline gives CDR1 SEHNR, CDR2 FQNEAQ (reference sequence). V shed 4 bases and J 1 base; nucleotides not matched to a gene: 4. CDR3 coding DNA: TGTGCCAGCAGCTCTCTACAGGGGGCGAACACTGAAGCTTTCTTT. Translation gives CASSSLQGANTEAFF.